Listed below are T cell receptor beta chains from one sample, sequenced in a study of somatic mutations in cytotoxic T cells in rheumatoid arthritis. Here immunoSEQ multiplex PCR was the method, and the copy in TCRdb shows in-frame clones only, minus some. The repertoire holds approximately 11,000 clones, with almost 85% as singletons. The sequenced sample consisted of CD8+ T cells sorted from blood. The receptors shown here come from a woman aged 60-75 years with rheumatoid arthritis. The CDR3 runs from the conserved cysteine through the conserved F or W.

V | CDR3
TRBV7-9 | CASSPRTGMAFF
TRBV19 | CASSIGTGAYEQYF
TRBV29-1 | CSVDGGNIQYF
TRBV7-9 | CASSLGPLGEGSYEQFF
TRBV19 | CASSTLQGVDEQFF
TRBV5-1 | CASSSIGTGASTDTQYF
TRBV27 | CATTRAGELFF
TRBV30 | CAWSEQGLGYTF
TRBV7-9 | CASSISGSPYEQYF
TRBV27 | CASSRPGVRTYEQYF
TRBV29-1 | CSVVGGLSEAFF
TRBV7-3 | CASSRVGGTDTQYF
TRBV27 | CASSFLGAGTGELFF
TRBV7-9 | CASSLAPLAGSNEQFF
TRBV5-6 | CASGLHGSAHEQYF
TRBV9 | CASSQVGLAGYEQYF
TRBV6-1 | CASSTDRGLYNEQFF
TRBV15 | CATRRISYNEQFF
TRBV7-9 | CASSLALGRGTNTEAFF
TRBV2 | CASSEGDRFSYEQYF
TRBV11-2 | CASYGGGTNYGYTF
TRBV27 | CASSLETRYGELFF
TRBV30 | CACQGLPGANVLTF
TRBV5-4 | CASSLWRNRVGEQYF
TRBV12-5 | CASGFLYPGQVEPSDTQYF
TRBV11-2 | CASSLKPLWREADIQYF
TRBV13 | CASSTETGANTKAFF
TRBV19 | CASSIQGTASTDTQYF
TRBV7-6 | CASSLEGGDYEQYF
TRBV28 | CASSRLAGSYEQYF
TRBV7-9 | CASSPSHELAGEQETQYF
TRBV5-1 | CASSTPLAGPTDTQYF